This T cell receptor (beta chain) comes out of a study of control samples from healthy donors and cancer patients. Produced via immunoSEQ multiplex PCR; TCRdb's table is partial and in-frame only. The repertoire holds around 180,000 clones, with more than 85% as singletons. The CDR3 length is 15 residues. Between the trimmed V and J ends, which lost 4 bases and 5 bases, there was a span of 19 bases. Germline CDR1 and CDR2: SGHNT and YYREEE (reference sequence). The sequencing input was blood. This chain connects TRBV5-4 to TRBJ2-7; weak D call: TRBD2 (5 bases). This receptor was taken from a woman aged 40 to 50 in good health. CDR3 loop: CASSSAGVNENEQYF. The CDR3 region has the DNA TGTGCCAGCAGCAGCGCCGGGGTAAACGAGAACGAGCAGTACTTC. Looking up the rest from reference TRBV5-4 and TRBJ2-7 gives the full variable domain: ETGVTQSPTHLIKTRGQQVTLRCSSQSGHNTVSWYQQALGQGPQFIFQYYREEENGRGNFPPRFSGLQFPNYSSELNVNALELDDSALYLCASSSAGVNENEQYFGPGTRLTVT.